This T cell receptor beta chain stems from a study of PD-1 blockade in classical Hodgkin lymphoma. Clones were sequenced by immunoSEQ multiplex PCR, and TCRdb holds only the in-frame ones, with some missing. The data contain around 28,000 clones, 70% to 90% of them seen just once; the ten biggest clones take up about a fifth. Each patient experienced a relapse that followed autologous stem cell transplantation, and brentuximab vedotin exposure varied. This CDR3 comprises 15 residues. Germline CDR1 reads SGHVS; CDR2 reads FQNEAQ. V gave up 3 bases and J gave up 3 bases, with 12 bases separating them. This clonotype was obtained from a human donor with classical Hodgkin lymphoma. Sequencing was performed on peripheral blood mononuclear cells (PBMCs), taken before the second cycle of nivolumab. This chain uses TRBV7-8 with TRBJ1-5; D not certain. The CDR3 protein is CASSFSRANNQPQHF. The CDR3 coding sequence is TGTGCCAGCAGCTTTTCCCGGGCGAACAATCAGCCCCAGCATTTT. Filled out from reference TRBV7-8 and TRBJ1-5, the complete variable domain reads GAGVSQSPRYKVAKRGQDVALRCDPISGHVSLFWYQQALGQGPEFLTYFQNEAQLDKSGLPSDRFFAERPEGSVSTLKIQRTQQEDSAVYLCASSFSRANNQPQHFGDGTRLSIL.